This T cell receptor beta chain originates from a study of monozygotic twins with inflammatory bowel disease. Making cDNA involved eight separate reactions per sample. Template switching was used to attach UMIs, which incorporated a 6-nucleotide sample barcode. With the 5' RACE reads reprocessed, TCRdb shows one record per CDR3 protein and no DNA. Its listing shows 310,000 or so distinct CDR3 sequences. Points on this clonotype: What it recognizes is unknown.

General study findings and limits: Sharing of clonotypes with others was lower in IBD patients than in healthy twins, and this was especially so with disease activity.

The CDR3 is made up of 13 amino acids. CDR1 is SGHVT, CDR2 SQSDAQ, per germline. The sequencing sample was made of blood. The TCR sequence derives from a human donor with ulcerative colitis or Crohn's disease, or a healthy co-twin of an affected twin (not recorded which). The chain has TRBV7-4 and TRBJ2-7; TCRdb calls TRBD1, which cannot be checked without DNA. CDR3 region: CARGKGSSYEQYF.